This TCR beta chain was obtained from a study of blood T cell repertoires in COVID-19. The data were produced by immunoSEQ multiplex PCR, yet TCRdb's version contains in-frame clones alone and is incomplete. The data show around 92,000 clones, 86% seen once. There are 15 residues in the CDR3. CDR1 is SQVTM and CDR2 is ANQGSEA in the germline V gene. Trimming cost V 1 base and J 4 bases; bases outside gene matches: 8. Sequenced input: peripheral blood. The chain links TRBV29-1 to TRBJ2-3; 7 bases fit TRBD2. The sequence was obtained from an older woman in a cohort sampled during active or convalescent COVID-19. The CDR3 sequence is CSVEVSDGRPDTQYF. The CDR3 DNA sequence: TGCAGCGTTGAAGTTTCGGACGGGAGGCCAGATACGCAGTATTTT.